The 19 T cell receptor beta chains listed next were all sequenced from one sample in a study of identical twins. TCRdb ran MiXCR on the 5' RACE reads and lists one entry per CDR3 protein. The table has 700,000 to 950,000 distinct CDR3 sequences, 10% to 15% seen once. This sample was shared with a second study, whose subject was yellow fever vaccine responses in identical twins.

The sequencing input was PBMCs. The source of these receptors is a woman under 30 in good health.

This clonotype showed up just a few times. The rearrangement links TRBV5-1 to TRBJ1-1; 9 nucleotides align to TRBD1. Germline CDR1 SGHRS, CDR2 YFSETQ. The CDR3 consists of 14 residues. Trimming removed 4 bases from V and 5 bases from J; junction bases left unmatched: 6. The CDR3 reads CASSRTGGYTEAFF. CDR3 DNA sequence: TGCGCCAGCAGCCGTACAGGGGGCTATACTGAAGCTTTCTTT.

This clonotype has a count of ten or more. The chain links TRBV15 to TRBJ2-2; 10 bases line up with TRBD2. This CDR3 has 16 residues. Germline V gives CDR1 LNHNV, CDR2 YYDKDF (reference sequence). Germline trimming cut 4 bases from V and 5 bases from J; bases unmatched to any gene: 7. The CDR3 sequence: CATSKSSGRSTGELFF. The CDR3 region has the DNA TGTGCCACCAGCAAATCTAGCGGGAGAAGTACCGGGGAGCTGTTTTTT.

This clonotype has only a few counts. The chain is built from TRBV11-1 and TRBJ2-3; 7 nucleotides match TRBD2. The CDR3 spans 18 residues. Trimming took 4 bases from V and 0 from J; bases not matched to a gene: 13. Germline CDR1 SGHAT, CDR2 FQDESV (reference sequence). The CDR3 region is CASSSSWGLRASTDTQYF. The CDR3 nucleotides are TGTGCCAGCAGCTCATCCTGGGGACTACGAGCTAGCACAGATACGCAGTATTTT.

There are many counts of this clonotype. The chain links TRBV12-3 or TRBV12-4 to TRBJ1-2; unclear D gene. The CDR3 contains 11 residues. V dropped 1 base and J dropped 6 bases, with 3 bases sitting between them. CDR3 amino acids: CASSLGNGYTF. The DNA for the CDR3 is TGTGCCAGCAGTTTAGGGAATGGCTACACCTTC.

This clonotype was found many times. The V and J genes are TRBV2 and TRBJ2-5; 7 bases are shared with TRBD2. CDR3 length equals 12 residues. V lost 10 bases and J lost 0; bases outside the gene matches: 2. In germline, CDR1 is SNHLY, CDR2 FYNNEI. In nucleotides, the CDR3 is TGTGCCACCGGGAGGTACCAAGAGACCCAGTACTTC. It specifies CATGRYQETQYF.

There are a few counts of this clonotype. The rearrangement joins TRBV9 to TRBJ1-1; the D is unclear. The CDR3 loop spans 14 amino acids. The V end lost 3 bases, the J end lost 6 bases, and 15 bases lay between the germline ends. Germline V gives CDR1 SGDLS, CDR2 YYNGEE. The CDR3 DNA sequence: TGTGCCAGCAGCGCGAGCGGGTTTACTCCTGAAGCTTTCTTT. The encoded protein is CASSASGFTPEAFF.

The rearrangement links TRBV2 to TRBJ2-7, with unresolved D. Germline CDR1 and CDR2: SNHLY and FYNNEI. V was trimmed by 8 bases and J by 12 bases, leaving 17 bases between them. The length of the CDR3 is 11 residues. The CDR3 region has the DNA TGTGCCAGCGAGCTATCCCGGTCAACGTACGTC. Translation: CASELSRSTYV.

In its sample, this clonotype was seen a few times. The J gene is TRBJ2-1, the V gene TRBV20-1; perhaps TRBD2 as D (6 bases). This CDR3 spans 14 amino acids. Trimming left V 3 bases short and J 0 bases short, with 9 bases between. Germline CDR1 is DFQATT and CDR2 is SNEGSKA (reference sequence). The chain's CDR3 is CSASDGSSYNEQFF. DNA of the CDR3: TGCAGTGCTAGCGACGGGAGCTCCTACAATGAGCAGTTCTTC.

This clonotype appeared many times. V usage is TRBV20-1 and J usage is TRBJ2-3; 8 bases agree with TRBD2. Germline CDR1 reads DFQATT; CDR2 reads SNEGSKA (reference sequence). The CDR3 totals 16 residues. V lost 6 bases, J lost 3 bases, and 14 bases stayed unmatched. The CDR3 region has the DNA TGCAGTGCCTGGGACCGGCGGGAGGTGCAGACAGATACGCAGTATTTT. It codes for CSAWDRREVQTDTQYF.

This clonotype was observed a handful of times. The chain carries TRBV12-5 and TRBJ2-1; TRBD2 might be the D (6 bases). The V gene's germline CDR1 is LGHNT and CDR2 FRNRAP. Trimming took 7 bases from V and 1 from J, leaving 14 bases between them. This CDR3 spans 15 amino acids. Here the CDR3 reads CASEGIGSSYNEQFF. CDR3 nucleotides: TGTGCTAGTGAGGGAATCGGGAGTTCCTACAATGAGCAGTTCTTC.

This chain uses TRBV28 with TRBJ2-7; possible D gene TRBD2, 5 bases. Looked up from germline, CDR1 is MDHEN and CDR2 is SYDVKM. V was cut by 2 bases and J by 6 bases, with 17 bases left in between. The CDR3 is made up of 15 amino acids. The CDR3 DNA is TGTGCCAGCAGTTTAGGAGAGCTCCTCGGAGGCGAGCAGTACTTC. This sequence encodes CASSLGELLGGEQYF.

V is TRBV25-1 and J is TRBJ1-1, with D maybe TRBD1 (6 bases). CDR1 is MGHDK, CDR2 SYGVNS, per germline. The CDR3 loop spans 14 amino acids. V lost 1 base and J lost 10, with 16 bases in between. The CDR3 region is CASSESHRVGRAFF. For the CDR3, the DNA is TGTGCCAGCAGTGAATCACACAGGGTCGGGCGAGCTTTCTTT.

There are many counts of this clonotype. The J gene is TRBJ2-3, the V gene TRBV20-1, with D possibly TRBD2 on 6 matching bases. V was clipped by 6 bases and J by 11 bases, with 30 bases between them. CDR3 length: 16 residues. Germline V gene data show CDR1 as DFQATT and CDR2 as SNEGSKA (reference sequence). DNA of the CDR3: TGCAGTGCAACCACCTCGACTAGTTCTAGCGCCCGTGGGCAGTATTTT. It specifies CSATTSTSSSARGQYF.

This clonotype was found once. The chain uses TRBV20-1 and TRBJ2-1; 11 bases line up with TRBD2. V gave up 0 bases and J gave up 0 bases; unmatched junction bases: 10. Germline values: CDR1 DFQATT, CDR2 SNEGSKA (reference sequence). CDR3 length: 19 residues. CDR3 in DNA: TGCAGTGCTAGAGATCTCGCTAGCGGGAGGAAGAGCTCCTACAATGAGCAGTTCTTC. Its translation: CSARDLASGRKSSYNEQFF.

This clonotype was counted only a few times. The V and J genes are TRBV12-3 or TRBV12-4 and TRBJ2-5; 7 bases are shared with TRBD2. With 6 bases clipped from V and 2 bases from J, the junction kept 15 bases outside the gene matches. CDR3 length: 17 residues. This chain's CDR3 is CASRPHPRAGIQETQYF. The CDR3 coding sequence is TGTGCCAGCAGGCCCCACCCTCGAGCGGGGATACAAGAGACCCAGTACTTC.

The genes are TRBV5-6 and TRBJ2-5; TRBD2 agrees at 10 bases. There are 18 residues in the CDR3. CDR1 is SGHDT and CDR2 is YYEEEE in the germline V gene. The ends lost 4 bases at V and 4 bases at J; junction bases unmatched: 16. The CDR3 region is CASSTRGSGGPESETQYF. Here the CDR3 DNA reads TGTGCCAGCAGCACAAGAGGTAGCGGGGGGCCCGAGTCAGAGACCCAGTACTTC.

J is TRBJ2-5 and V is TRBV11-2, with 8 nucleotides matching TRBD2. CDR3 size: 17 residues. In germline, CDR1 is SGHAT, CDR2 FQNNGV. With 5 bases clipped from V and 5 bases from J, the junction kept 16 bases outside the gene matches. The DNA of the CDR3 is TGTGCCAGCAGCGATGGCCCACAGCGGGGGCACGGGGAGACCCAGTACTTC. Translation gives CASSDGPQRGHGETQYF.

This clonotype was seen ten or more times. The chain employs TRBV7-8 and TRBJ2-7; 7 nucleotides match TRBD2. Germline V lookup: CDR1 SGHVS, CDR2 FQNEAQ. CDR3 length: 13 residues. The junction had 2 bases not matched to a gene; V was cut back by 3 bases and J by 3 bases. The CDR3 loop is CASSFTGGYEQYV. As DNA, the CDR3 is TGTGCCAGCAGCTTCACGGGGGGCTACGAGCAGTACGTC.

This clonotype was seen more than once but under ten times. The chain recombines TRBV20-1 with TRBJ1-5; D is ambiguous. The V gene's germline CDR1 is DFQATT and CDR2 SNEGSKA (reference sequence). Trimming took off 5 bases at V and 4 bases at J, with 12 bases between the two ends. This CDR3 is 13 amino acids long. The CDR3 sequence is CSAGTAVNQPQHF. The CDR3, as DNA: TGCAGTGCTGGCACAGCGGTAAATCAGCCCCAGCATTTT.